The clone carrying this T cell receptor (beta chain) was seen many times. Its matching antigen is unknown. Ophthalmopathy donors were characterized by moderate-to-severe activity, CAS of at least 3, NOSPECS of at least 4, and duration under 3 months. Each diagnosis was determined on the basis of clinical symptoms, serum thyroxine, TRAb, thyroid ultrasound and orbital computed tomography. Between the trimmed V and J ends, which lost 6 bases and 7 bases, there was a span of 15 bases. Germline lookup yields CDR1 MDHEN and CDR2 SYDVKM. CDR3 length equals 14 residues. RNA transcripts were the source from which TCR beta CDR3 regions were amplified. Second-round multiplex PCR followed a first-round RT-PCR using HTBI primers. TCRdb re-analysed the multiplex PCR reads in MiXCR, keeping a single row per CDR3 protein. Among roughly 160,000 distinct CDR3 sequences listed, roughly two fifths were seen once. This specimen belongs to a study of Graves' ophthalmopathy and Graves' hyperthyroidism. General observations from the study: For predicting ophthalmopathy progression, the model had about 66% sensitivity and roughly 77% specificity.

This TCR was sampled from a man younger than 40 with Graves' ophthalmopathy. The chain uses TRBV28 and TRBJ2-2; D not certain. Input material: peripheral blood. CDR3 DNA sequence: TGTGCCAGCAGAAGAAGGGCGCTGATCGGGGAGCTGTTTTTT. The encoded protein is CASRRRALIGELFF. The full variable domain, completed using reference TRBV28 and TRBJ2-2, is DVKVTQSSRYLVKRTGEKVFLECVQDMDHENMFWYRQDPGLGLRLIYFSYDVKMKEKGDIPEGYSVSREKKERFSLILESASTNQTSMYLCASRRRALIGELFFGEGSRLTVL.